Here is one T cell receptor (beta chain) with its context. Its antigen is unknown. The source of the sample is a study of blood T cells in healthy people across ages. Deletions cut 2 bases from V and 4 bases from J, with 19 bases between. Germline V gene data show CDR1 as MNHEY and CDR2 as SVGEGT. This CDR3 has 17 amino acids. Study-wide findings and caveats: Observed TCR beta diversity showed a strong correlation with the percentage of naive T cells as measured by flow cytometry. Long-lived donors had more naive CD4+ cells and higher diversity than aged donors.

A sample-barcoded 5' primer and a J-beta primer mix were used in a second PCR of roughly 7 to 11 cycles. A single record per CDR3 protein comes from TCRdb applying MiXCR to the 5' RACE reads. The sample lists about 670,000 distinct CDR3 sequences, less than 45% occurring once. The rearrangement joins TRBV6-2 or TRBV6-3 to TRBJ2-3; tentative D call: TRBD2 (6 bases). The TCR was taken from a man older than 75 in good health. The source material was blood. The CDR3 reads CASSYGGRGFGADTQYF. The CDR3 bases are TGTGCCAGCAGTTACGGCGGGCGGGGATTCGGGGCAGATACGCAGTATTTT.